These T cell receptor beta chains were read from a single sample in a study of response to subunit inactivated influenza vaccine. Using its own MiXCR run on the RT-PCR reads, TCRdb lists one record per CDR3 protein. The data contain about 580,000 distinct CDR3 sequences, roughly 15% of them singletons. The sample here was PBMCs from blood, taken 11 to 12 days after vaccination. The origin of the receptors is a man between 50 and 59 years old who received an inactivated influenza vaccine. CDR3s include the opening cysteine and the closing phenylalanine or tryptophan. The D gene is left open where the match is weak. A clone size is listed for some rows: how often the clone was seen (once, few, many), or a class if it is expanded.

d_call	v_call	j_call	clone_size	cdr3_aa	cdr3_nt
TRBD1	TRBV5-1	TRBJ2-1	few	CASSLEQGARIEQFF	TGCGCCAGCAGCTTGGAACAGGGGGCACGAATTGAGCAGTTCTTC
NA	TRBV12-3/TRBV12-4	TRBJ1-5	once	CASSLASSSNQPQHF	TGTGCCAGCAGTTTAGCTTCCAGTAGCAATCAGCCCCAGCATTTT
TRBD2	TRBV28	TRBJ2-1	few	CASSTRLAGGPDEQFF	TGTGCCAGCAGTACAAGACTAGCGGGAGGGCCTGATGAGCAGTTCTTC
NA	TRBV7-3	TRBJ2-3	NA	CASSLDGGTTSTDTQYF	TGTGCCAGCAGCTTGGATGGCGGGACCACTAGCACAGATACGCAGTATTTT
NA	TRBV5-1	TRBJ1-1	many	CASSSSRGQPMNTEAFF	TGCGCCAGCAGCTCTTCCCGCGGGCAGCCCATGAACACTGAAGCTTTCTTT
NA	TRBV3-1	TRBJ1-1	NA	CASSRTQPSSMNTEAFF	TGTGCCAGCAGCCGCACGCAACCCTCCAGCATGAACACTGAAGCTTTCTTT
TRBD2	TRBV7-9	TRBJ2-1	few	CASSSGLAVNYNEQFF	TGTGCCAGCAGCTCGGGACTAGCGGTGAATTACAATGAGCAGTTCTTC
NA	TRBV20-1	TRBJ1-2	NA	CSARAGTNYGYTF	TGCAGTGCTAGAGCGGGGACTAACTATGGCTACACCTTC
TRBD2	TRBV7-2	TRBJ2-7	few	CASSWGGRQTYEQYF	TGTGCCAGCAGCTGGGGGGGACGCCAGACCTACGAGCAGTACTTC
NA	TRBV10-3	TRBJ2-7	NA	CAINPSLGYEQYF	TGTGCCATCAACCCGAGTCTAGGGTACGAGCAGTACTTC
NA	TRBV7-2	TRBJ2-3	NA	CASSTPSKDTQYF	TGTGCCAGCAGCACCCCCTCGAAGGATACGCAGTATTTT
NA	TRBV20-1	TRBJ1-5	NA	CSGGSYSNQPQHF	TGCAGTGGTGGAAGTTATAGCAATCAGCCCCAGCATTTT
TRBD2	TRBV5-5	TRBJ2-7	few	CASSLGGLAVYEQYF	TGTGCCAGCAGCTTGGGGGGACTAGCCGTCTACGAGCAGTACTTC
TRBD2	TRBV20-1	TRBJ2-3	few	CSAGTSGRSSTDTQYF	TGCAGTGCGGGGACTAGCGGGAGATCTAGCACAGATACGCAGTATTTT
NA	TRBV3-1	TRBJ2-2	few	CASSQYPRTGTNTGELFF	TGTGCCAGCAGCCAATACCCTCGGACGGGTACGAACACCGGGGAGCTGTTTTTT
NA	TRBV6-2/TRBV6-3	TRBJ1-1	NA	CASSYRAENTEAFF	TGTGCCAGCAGTTACAGGGCAGAGAACACTGAAGCTTTCTTT
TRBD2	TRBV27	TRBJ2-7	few	CASSLGTSGGSYEQYF	TGTGCCAGCAGTTTAGGGACTAGCGGTGGCTCCTACGAGCAGTACTTC
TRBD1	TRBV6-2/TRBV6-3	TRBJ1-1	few	CASSTGGVTEAFF	TGTGCCAGCAGTACAGGGGGCGTCACTGAAGCTTTCTTT
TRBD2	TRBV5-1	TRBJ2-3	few	CASCSGGRTDTQYF	TGCGCCAGCTGCTCCGGGGGGAGGACAGATACGCAGTATTTT
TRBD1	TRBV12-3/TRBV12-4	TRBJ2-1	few	CASGQGTYNEQFF	TGTGCCAGTGGACAGGGTACCTACAATGAGCAGTTCTTC
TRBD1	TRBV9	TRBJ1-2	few	CASSGRTGVLGYTF	TGTGCCAGCAGCGGGCGGACAGGGGTGTTGGGCTACACCTTC
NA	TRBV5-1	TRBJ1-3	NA	CASSRGTNSGNTIYF	TGCGCCAGCAGCCGCGGGACAAACTCTGGAAACACCATATATTTT
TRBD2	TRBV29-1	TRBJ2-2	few	CSGQGGAQSGELFF	TGCAGCGGGCAGGGAGGGGCGCAATCCGGGGAGCTGTTTTTT
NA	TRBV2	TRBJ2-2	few	CASSGTPTGELFF	TGTGCCAGCAGTGGGACACCAACCGGGGAGCTGTTTTTT
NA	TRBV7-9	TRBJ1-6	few	CASSLGLENSPLHF	TGTGCCAGCAGCTTAGGGTTGGAGAATTCACCCCTCCACTTT
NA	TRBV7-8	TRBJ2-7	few	CASSSPIVPSHEQYF	TGTGCCAGCAGCTCGCCTATAGTACCCTCCCACGAGCAGTACTTC
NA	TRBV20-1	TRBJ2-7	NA	CSVTGSRNEQYF	TGCAGTGTAACAGGGAGTAGGAACGAGCAGTACTTC
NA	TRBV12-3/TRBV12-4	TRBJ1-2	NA	CASSLSGPGGYTF	TGTGCCAGCAGTTTGTCAGGGCCCGGTGGCTACACCTTC
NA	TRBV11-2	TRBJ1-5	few	CASSDGPFRSNQPQHF	TGTGCCAGCAGCGACGGGCCCTTCCGTAGCAATCAGCCCCAGCATTTT